These T cell receptor beta chains were read from a single sample in a study of identical twins. TCRdb redid the calling of the 5' RACE reads with MiXCR, one entry per CDR3 protein. Found here are under 350,000 distinct CDR3 sequences, less than 9.5% of them singletons; the top ten hold about 7.1%. This sample also appeared in a second study, on yellow fever vaccine responses in identical twins.

The sequencing input was CD8+ T cells sorted from blood. These receptors originate from a woman aged 18-35 years in good health. The CDR3 runs from the conserved cysteine through the conserved F or W. A D gene is named only where the DNA matches it firmly. Part of the rows lack a size; the others show once, few, many or a class for expanded clones.

J gene	clone size	V gene	D gene	CDR3 protein	CDR3 DNA
TRBJ1-5	NA	TRBV20-1	NA	CSARVWTADSNQPQHF	TGCAGTGCTAGAGTATGGACAGCAGATAGCAATCAGCCCCAGCATTTT
TRBJ2-7	few	TRBV18	NA	CASSPSEGGIYEQYF	TGTGCCAGCTCACCATCCGAGGGCGGCATTTACGAGCAGTACTTC
TRBJ2-7	NA	TRBV6-5	TRBD2	CASSLLAGRLEQYF	TGTGCCAGCAGTTTGCTAGCGGGACGTCTCGAGCAGTACTTC
TRBJ2-7	few	TRBV6-5	NA	CASSYNSLSRGANSYEQYF	TGTGCCAGCAGTTATAATTCTCTGAGTAGGGGGGCCAACTCCTACGAGCAGTACTTC
TRBJ2-1	many	TRBV7-9	NA	CASSLVGVGGSYNEQFF	TGTGCCAGCAGCCTAGTGGGTGTTGGGGGGTCCTACAATGAGCAGTTCTTC
TRBJ2-7	NA	TRBV5-5	TRBD2	CASSWGGVAYEQYF	TGTGCCAGCAGCTGGGGAGGGGTGGCCTACGAGCAGTACTTC
TRBJ2-3	many	TRBV29-1	NA	CSVARTTDTQYF	TGCAGCGTTGCCAGGACCACAGATACGCAGTATTTT
TRBJ2-7	once	TRBV27	TRBD2	CASRPLLAASYEQYF	TGTGCCAGCAGACCACTACTAGCGGCCTCCTACGAGCAGTACTTC
TRBJ2-7	NA	TRBV30	NA	CAWTANTYEQYF	TGTGCCTGGACCGCGAACACCTACGAGCAGTACTTC
TRBJ2-7	many	TRBV29-1	TRBD2	CSVELAGAYEQYF	TGCAGCGTTGAATTAGCGGGAGCCTACGAGCAGTACTTC
TRBJ2-1	few	TRBV5-1	TRBD1	CASSSQTGGGYNEQFF	TGCGCCAGCAGCTCGCAGACAGGGGGCGGCTACAATGAGCAGTTCTTC
TRBJ2-5	few	TRBV27	TRBD2	CASSSGGAPETQYF	TGTGCCAGCAGTAGCGGGGGGGCGCCAGAGACCCAGTACTTC
TRBJ2-1	many	TRBV12-3/TRBV12-4	NA	CASSLGDNEQFF	TGTGCCAGCAGTTTGGGGGACAATGAGCAGTTCTTC
TRBJ1-6	few	TRBV27	NA	CASRPGGGYSPLHF	TGTGCCAGCAGGCCCGGCGGGGGCTATAGCCCCCTCCACTTT
TRBJ2-7	few	TRBV4-1	TRBD1	CASSREDRASYEQYF	TGCGCCAGCAGCCGAGAGGACAGGGCGTCGTACGAGCAGTACTTC
TRBJ2-3	few	TRBV27	NA	CASSLSGYFADTQYF	TGTGCCAGCAGTTTATCTGGCTACTTCGCAGATACGCAGTATTTT
TRBJ2-7	many	TRBV29-1	TRBD2	CSGRPSGTYEQYF	TGCAGCGGTAGGCCTAGCGGTACCTACGAGCAGTACTTC
TRBJ1-5	many	TRBV7-9	TRBD1	CASSDRGGQPQHF	TGTGCCAGCAGCGACAGGGGAGGTCAGCCCCAGCATTTT
TRBJ2-3	many	TRBV7-6	NA	CASSLAVGGTDTQYF	TGTGCCAGCAGCTTAGCCGTGGGTGGCACAGATACGCAGTATTTT
TRBJ1-4	many	TRBV7-9	NA	CASSLEAFEKLFF	TGTGCCAGCAGCTTAGAGGCATTTGAAAAACTGTTTTTT
TRBJ2-1	NA	TRBV6-2/TRBV6-3	NA	CASSPSTAHEQFF	TGTGCCAGCAGCCCTTCGACGGCACACGAGCAGTTCTTC
TRBJ2-1	NA	TRBV12-3/TRBV12-4	TRBD1	CASRPDREHNEQFF	TGTGCCAGCAGACCGGACAGGGAACACAATGAGCAGTTCTTC
TRBJ2-1	many	TRBV12-3/TRBV12-4	NA	CASRDRINEQFF	TGTGCCAGCAGAGACAGGATCAATGAGCAGTTCTTC
TRBJ2-7	many	TRBV12-3/TRBV12-4	TRBD2	CASSPGLADYEQYF	TGTGCCAGCAGCCCGGGACTAGCGGACTACGAGCAGTACTTC
TRBJ1-5	NA	TRBV11-2	TRBD1	CASSSRTGGNQPQHF	TGTGCCAGCAGCTCCCGGACAGGGGGCAATCAGCCCCAGCATTTT
TRBJ1-6	NA	TRBV6-4	NA	CASSQPGIPDSPLHF	TGTGCCAGCAGTCAACCGGGGATCCCAGATTCACCCCTCCACTTT
TRBJ2-5	few	TRBV6-5	NA	CASSYSLSDSETQYF	TGTGCCAGCAGTTACTCGTTAAGCGATTCGGAGACCCAGTACTTC
TRBJ2-1	few	TRBV7-2	NA	CASSTASTGSSYNEQFF	TGTGCCAGCAGCACAGCCTCGACAGGTAGCTCCTACAATGAGCAGTTCTTC
TRBJ2-1	few	TRBV4-3	TRBD1	CASSQDSPGGSIEQFF	TGCGCCAGCAGCCAAGATAGTCCAGGGGGTAGTATTGAGCAGTTCTTC
TRBJ2-3	few	TRBV20-1	TRBD2	CSAAVWTSGITDTQYF	TGCAGTGCCGCTGTGTGGACTAGCGGGATCACAGATACGCAGTATTTT
TRBJ2-3	many	TRBV6-4	TRBD2	CASSDAKRGADTQYF	TGTGCCAGCAGTGACGCCAAGCGGGGGGCAGATACGCAGTATTTT
TRBJ2-7	few	TRBV27	NA	CASRPGPIGTGEQYF	TGTGCCAGCAGACCCGGGCCGATAGGTACCGGCGAGCAGTACTTC
TRBJ2-7	few	TRBV4-3	TRBD1	CASSQDASGGYEQYF	TGCGCCAGCAGCCAAGATGCGTCAGGGGGCTACGAGCAGTACTTC
TRBJ1-2	many	TRBV7-9	NA	CASSPSIGGSYYGYTF	TGTGCCAGCAGCCCCTCCATAGGGGGATCGTACTATGGCTACACCTTC
TRBJ2-1	many	TRBV5-6	TRBD2	CASSLGSGSFDEQFF	TGTGCCAGCAGCTTGGGTAGCGGGAGTTTTGATGAGCAGTTCTTC
TRBJ2-1	NA	TRBV11-2	NA	CASSAPHSMNEQFF	TGTGCCAGCTCCGCCCCCCATAGCATGAATGAGCAGTTCTTC
TRBJ2-7	NA	TRBV14	TRBD2	CASSQGISGRDEQYF	TGTGCCAGCAGCCAAGGTATTAGCGGGAGGGACGAGCAGTACTTC
TRBJ2-3	many	TRBV4-1	NA	CASSLALATRTDTQYF	TGCGCCAGCAGCCTAGCGCTAGCGACACGCACAGATACGCAGTATTTT
TRBJ1-3	few	TRBV20-1	TRBD1	CSASGDRVRGASGNTIYF	TGCAGTGCTAGTGGGGACAGGGTAAGGGGGGCCTCTGGAAACACCATATATTTT
TRBJ1-2	NA	TRBV5-1	NA	CASSLEGETYGYTF	TGCGCCAGCAGCCTGGAGGGGGAAACATATGGCTACACCTTC
TRBJ1-2	NA	TRBV4-1	TRBD1	CASSQDSDRGMGGYTF	TGCGCCAGCAGCCAAGATAGCGACAGGGGAATGGGTGGCTACACCTTC
TRBJ2-3	few	TRBV15	NA	CATRRSPGTKPSTDTQYF	TGTGCCACCAGAAGAAGTCCCGGGACAAAGCCTAGCACAGATACGCAGTATTTT